This TCR beta chain was observed in a study of tumor and adjacent non-tumor tissue in lung cancer. Germline V gives CDR1 SGHNT, CDR2 YYREEE (reference sequence). Trimming removed 3 bases at V and 5 bases at J, with 27 bases between. This CDR3 spans 18 amino acids. TCRbeta libraries were built with three rounds of nested PCR, modified from ARM-PCR. TCRdb itself ran the multiplex PCR reads through MiXCR, one entry per CDR3 protein. Seen here are tens of thousands of distinct CDR3 sequences, under 70% observed once, and the top ten hold 25% to 30%. RNA was extracted from bulk tissue without any cell sorting. The normal lung tissue was taken more than 3 cm from the tumor edge. This clonotype appeared once. Its antigen is unknown. Lacking the conserved final phenylalanine or tryptophan, this CDR3 likely reflects a read error. Whole-study results and caveats: Higher tumor TCR diversity was associated with shorter survival.

V is TRBV5-4 and J is TRBJ2-7; a weak D match, TRBD1 (5 bases). The sample taken for sequencing was distant non-tumor lung tissue. This TCR derives from a woman aged 45-60 years with non-small cell lung cancer. The CDR3 DNA is TGTGCCAGCAGCTCGAGTGAATGGGGATCGACAAGGGGCAACGAGCAGTACCTC. Its translation is CASSSSEWGSTRGNEQYL.